A single sample gave rise to the 16 T cell receptor beta chains below, sequenced in a study of blood T cell repertoires in COVID-19. The method was immunoSEQ multiplex PCR; TCRdb's version includes in-frame clones alone and lacks a portion of them. The repertoire holds 400,000 to 500,000 clones, with nearly 90% as singletons. Sequencing input: PBMCs or T cells enriched from blood (not recorded which). These receptors were taken from a woman aged 18-30 years who had been exposed to COVID-19.

The rearrangement uses TRBV7-2 and TRBJ1-1; D is perhaps TRBD1 (6 bases). Germline values: CDR1 SGHTA, CDR2 FQGNSA. The CDR3 is 15 residues long. V shed 6 bases and J shed 0 bases, with 14 bases lying between them. CDR3 protein: CASSRRTELNTEAFF. In nucleotides, the CDR3 is TGTGCCAGCAGTAGAAGGACAGAGTTGAACACTGAAGCTTTCTTT.

The chain uses TRBV7-9 and TRBJ2-1; D gene uncertain. V lost 3 bases to trimming and J lost 3 bases, with 9 bases between them. CDR1 is SEHNR and CDR2 is FQNEAQ in the germline V gene (reference sequence). The CDR3 sequence is 14 residues long. DNA for the CDR3: TGTGCCAGCAGCTTCGGCGGTGACTACAATGAGCAGTTCTTC. Translating gives CASSFGGDYNEQFF.

The J gene is TRBJ2-1, the V gene TRBV10-1; D unresolved. The CDR3 totals 14 residues. CDR1 is WNHNN, CDR2 SYGVQD, per germline (reference sequence). Deletions cut 0 bases from V and 9 bases from J, with 12 bases between. The CDR3 DNA reads TGCGCCAGCAGTGAGTCTATAGTAGTTACTGAGCAGTTCTTC. Amino acid sequence: CASSESIVVTEQFF.

The CDR3 DNA reads TGTGCCAGCACTAAGCGGGGGTACACAGATACGCAGTATTTT. This translates into CASTKRGYTDTQYF. This chain connects TRBV6-5 to TRBJ2-3; 8 bases align to TRBD2. Germline V lookup: CDR1 MNHEY, CDR2 SVGAGI. The V gene end was trimmed by 7 bases and the J gene end by 2 bases; junction bases not matched to a gene: 5. The CDR3 runs 14 residues.

The chain uses TRBV14 and TRBJ1-2; the D gene is possibly TRBD1 (6 bases). The CDR3 extends over 15 amino acids. The V gene's germline CDR1 is SGHDN and CDR2 FVKESK. Between the trimmed V and J ends, which lost 6 bases and 6 bases, there was a span of 20 bases. The chain's CDR3 is CASSRQVTGSNGYTF. The CDR3 DNA follows: TGTGCCAGCAGTCGCCAGGTCACAGGGTCAAATGGCTACACCTTC. Together with reference TRBV14 and TRBJ1-2, the CDR3 gives the full variable domain: EAGVTQFPSHSVIEKGQTVTLRCDPISGHDNLYWYRRVMGKEIKFLLHFVKESKQDESGMPNNRFLAERTGGTYSTLKVQPAELEDSGVYFCASSRQVTGSNGYTFGSGTRLTVV.

The gene calls are TRBV19 and TRBJ2-7; the D gene is possibly TRBD2 (5 bases). Trimming took 5 bases from V and 3 from J, leaving 20 bases between them. Germline values: CDR1 LNHDA, CDR2 SQIVND (reference sequence). The CDR3 extends over 16 amino acids. CDR3 loop: CASSPRTPGSIYEQYF. CDR3 nucleotides: TGTGCCAGTAGTCCTAGGACGCCGGGGAGTATCTACGAGCAGTACTTC.

This clone was recorded only once. Germline is not matched at one junction end, which may reflect a read error. The chain uses TRBV5-4 and TRBJ1-2; TRBD1 matches at 7 bases. Germline values: CDR1 SGHNT, CDR2 YYREEE (reference sequence). CDR3 length: 16 amino acids. Here the CDR3 DNA reads TGTGCCAGCAGTTTGGATCCCCGACAGGGACCGTATGGCTACACCTTC. It codes for CASSLDPRQGPYGYTF.

This clone came up a few times. The chain couples TRBV30 to TRBJ2-1; D might be TRBD1 (6 bases). This CDR3 is 17 amino acids long. Trimming took off 1 base at V and 0 bases at J, with 16 bases between the two ends. Germline V gives CDR1 GTSNPN, CDR2 SVGIG (reference sequence). The CDR3 DNA reads as TGTGCCTGGAGTGGGTGGACAGAAATTAACTCCTACAATGAGCAGTTCTTC. Translation: CAWSGWTEINSYNEQFF.

The chain couples TRBV28 to TRBJ1-2; weak D call: TRBD1 (5 bases). The CDR3 spans 16 residues. The germline V gene has CDR1 MDHEN and CDR2 SYDVKM. Trimming took off 3 bases at V and 1 base at J, with 15 bases between the two ends. The CDR3 here is CASSLARPQGNYGYTF. In nucleotides, the CDR3 is TGTGCCAGCAGTTTGGCCCGCCCTCAGGGTAACTATGGCTACACCTTC.

The V call is TRBV3-1 (or the pseudogene TRBV3-2), the J call TRBJ2-7; 15 bases are a match to TRBD2. CDR3 length: 14 residues. J was trimmed by 12 bases and V by 5 bases; bases with no gene match: 8. CDR1 is LGHDT, CDR2 YNNKEL, per germline (reference sequence). The CDR3 loop reads CASSSPGLAGGRYF. The DNA of the CDR3 is TGTGCCAGCAGCAGCCCGGGACTAGCGGGAGGTCGGTACTTC.

The J gene is TRBJ2-7, the V gene TRBV4-1, with TRBD2 matching 7 bases. Germline V gives CDR1 MGHRA, CDR2 YSYEKL. There are 15 residues in the CDR3. The trim removed 1 base at V and 3 bases at J, leaving 6 bases unmatched. The DNA for the CDR3 is TGCGCCAGCAGCCAAGTCTCCAGCGGGAACTACGAGCAGTACTTC. Translation: CASSQVSSGNYEQYF.

The V gene is TRBV28, the J gene TRBJ2-1, with D uncertain. V was cut by 9 bases and J by 9 bases, with 12 bases left in between. CDR1 is MDHEN, CDR2 SYDVKM, per germline. The CDR3 sequence is 11 residues long. CDR3 bases: TGTGCCAGTACAGCCGGTCCTGAGCAGTTCTTC. Its protein is CASTAGPEQFF.

This chain uses TRBV7-2 with TRBJ1-2; 10 bases map to TRBD1. This CDR3 comprises 14 residues. Germline CDR1 reads SGHTA; CDR2 reads FQGNSA. J was trimmed by 8 bases and V by 1 base; bases with no gene match: 4. The CDR3 protein is CASSLGGQGKGYTF. CDR3 nucleotides: TGTGCCAGCAGCTTAGGGGGACAGGGGAAAGGCTACACCTTC.

CDR3 nucleotide sequence: TGTGCCTGGAGTGTACGCGGTGAAAAACTGTTTTTT. Protein product: CAWSVRGEKLFF. The V call is TRBV30, the J call TRBJ1-4; no clear D gene. V was shortened by 0 bases and J by 7 bases, with 6 bases between the two germline ends. CDR1 is GTSNPN and CDR2 is SVGIG in the germline V gene (reference sequence). The CDR3 is 12 residues long.

V is TRBV4-2 and J is TRBJ2-1; 9 bases match TRBD1. J lost 0 bases, V lost 0 bases, and 18 bases had no gene match. Germline-derived CDR1 and CDR2 are LGHNA and YNFKEQ. The CDR3 is made up of 22 amino acids. CDR3 DNA sequence: TGTGCCAGCAGCCAAGAGGGGTTTGGGGGACAGGGAGTTAGAGGCTCCTACAATGAGCAGTTCTTC. It translates to CASSQEGFGGQGVRGSYNEQFF.

The chain is built from TRBV19 and TRBJ2-1, with a possible D match to TRBD1 (6 bases). Trimming stripped 5 bases from V and 3 bases from J, with 8 bases between. CDR3 length: 13 residues. Looked up from germline, CDR1 is LNHDA and CDR2 is SQIVND (reference sequence). The CDR3 sequence: CASSLDSYNEQFF. DNA for the CDR3: TGTGCCAGTAGTTTGGACAGCTACAATGAGCAGTTCTTC.